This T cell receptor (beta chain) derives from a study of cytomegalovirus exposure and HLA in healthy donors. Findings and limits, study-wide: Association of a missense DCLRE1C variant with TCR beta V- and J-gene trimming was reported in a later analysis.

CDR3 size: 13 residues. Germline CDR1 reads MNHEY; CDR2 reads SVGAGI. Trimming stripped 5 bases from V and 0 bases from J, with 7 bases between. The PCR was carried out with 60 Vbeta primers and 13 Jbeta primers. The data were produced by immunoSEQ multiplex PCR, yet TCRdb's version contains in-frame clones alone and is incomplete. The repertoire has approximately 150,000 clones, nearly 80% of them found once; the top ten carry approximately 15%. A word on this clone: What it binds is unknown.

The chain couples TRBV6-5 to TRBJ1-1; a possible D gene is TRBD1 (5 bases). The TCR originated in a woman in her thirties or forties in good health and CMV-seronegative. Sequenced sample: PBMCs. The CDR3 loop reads CASSRQLNTEAFF. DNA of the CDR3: TGTGCCAGCAGTCGACAGCTGAACACTGAAGCTTTCTTT.